What follows are 11 T cell receptor beta chains derived from one specimen sequenced in a study of early T cells in non-severe SARS-CoV-2 infection. TCRdb re-called the 5' RACE reads through MiXCR, storing one row per CDR3 protein. The repertoire holds nearly 50,000 distinct CDR3 sequences, with 6.2% as singletons. The sample in question was whole blood, obtained at baseline. Receptors were obtained from an adult who was a healthcare worker with PCR-confirmed SARS-CoV-2 infection or an uninfected control (not recorded which).

This clonotype was seen repeatedly, ten times or more. V gene TRBV7-9 combines with J gene TRBJ1-4; 7 positions match TRBD1. Looked up from germline, CDR1 is SEHNR and CDR2 is FQNEAQ (reference sequence). The CDR3 loop spans 14 amino acids. The trim removed 3 bases at V and 8 bases at J, leaving 6 bases unmatched. CDR3: CASSFTGVQEKLFF. CDR3 nucleotide sequence: TGTGCCAGCAGCTTTACAGGGGTGCAAGAAAAACTGTTTTTT. The variable domain in full, with the rest retrieved from reference TRBV7-9 and TRBJ1-4, is DTGVSQNPRHKITKRGQNVTFRCDPISEHNRLYWYRQTLGQGPEFLTYFQNEAQLEKSRLLSDRFSAERPKGSFSTLEIQRTEQGDSAMYLCASSFTGVQEKLFFGSGTQLSVL.

This clonotype was picked up a small number of times. The chain recombines TRBV10-3 with TRBJ1-2; D is ambiguous. The CDR3 is made up of 13 amino acids. The V end was cut by 6 bases, the J end by 2 bases, with 10 bases between. Germline CDR1 and CDR2: ENHRY and SYGVKD. CDR3 loop: CAIRGNQNYGYTF. CDR3 bases: TGTGCCATCAGGGGGAACCAAAACTATGGCTACACCTTC.

This clonotype was seen at least ten times. The chain joins TRBV5-4 to TRBJ2-3; D unclear. Germline V lookup: CDR1 SGHNT, CDR2 YYREEE (reference sequence). Trimming cost V 4 bases and J 4 bases, with 10 bases left between them. This CDR3 has 13 residues. The CDR3 here is CASSPARSDTQYF. The CDR3 bases are TGTGCCAGCAGCCCGGCCCGCTCAGATACGCAGTATTTT.

At least ten counts were recorded for this clonotype. The CDR3 is CASSTAGTRFYNEQFF. The CDR3 nucleotides read TGTGCCAGCAGTACCGCCGGGACTAGATTCTACAATGAGCAGTTCTTC. The chain couples TRBV12-3 or TRBV12-4 to TRBJ2-1, with 8 bases aligning to TRBD2. CDR3 length equals 16 residues. The J segment lost 3 bases and the V segment lost 5 bases, leaving 9 bases of the junction unmatched.

This clonotype has a count of ten or more. This rearrangement joins TRBV29-1 to TRBJ2-1, with 8 bases lining up with TRBD1. Trimming took 4 bases from V and 0 from J; bases not matched to a gene: 5. The CDR3 length is 15 residues. CDR1 is SQVTM and CDR2 is ANQGSEA in the germline V gene. This CDR3 is CSVGRQGISYNEQFF. CDR3 sequence (DNA): TGCAGCGTTGGGAGACAGGGGATCTCCTACAATGAGCAGTTCTTC.

This clonotype has only a few counts. The chain carries TRBV7-9 and TRBJ1-6, with D possibly TRBD1 on 5 matching bases. V lost 1 base to trimming and J lost 10 bases, with 14 bases between them. Germline CDR1 is SEHNR and CDR2 is FQNEAQ (reference sequence). CDR3 length equals 15 residues. CDR3 sequence: CASSLGGPGWSPLHF. CDR3 sequence (DNA): TGTGCCAGCAGCTTAGGGGGCCCAGGATGGTCACCCCTCCACTTT.

CDR3 sequence: CASSRTSFGNEQFF. CDR3 in DNA: TGTGCCAGCAGCCGAACTAGTTTTGGGAATGAGCAGTTCTTC. This chain joins TRBV7-2 and TRBJ2-1, with a possible D match to TRBD2 (5 bases). V was clipped by 5 bases and J by 7 bases, with 15 bases between them. The CDR3 extends over 14 amino acids. CDR1 SGHTA and CDR2 FQGNSA come from the germline V gene.

This clonotype was seen more than once but under ten times. The chain carries TRBV27 and TRBJ1-6, with D tentatively TRBD1 (5 bases). The CDR3 covers 16 residues. V was cut by 4 bases and J by 10 bases, with 20 bases left in between. Germline CDR1 reads MNHEY; CDR2 reads SMNVEV (reference sequence). CDR3 region: CASSSTVRASRSPLHF. Here the CDR3 DNA reads TGTGCCAGCAGTTCCACCGTCAGGGCCTCCCGGTCACCCCTCCACTTT.

The chain links TRBV12-3 or TRBV12-4 to TRBJ2-7; tentatively, D is TRBD2 (7 bases). V gave up 4 bases and J gave up 7 bases, with 17 bases separating them. The CDR3 is 14 amino acids. CDR3 sequence: CASSSRTVGGEQYF. CDR3 bases: TGTGCCAGCAGTTCACGGACAGTCGGGGGGGAGCAGTACTTC.

The chain combines TRBV7-6 with TRBJ2-2; D unclear. V lost 5 bases, J lost 4 bases, and 8 bases lay in between. Germline assignment: CDR1 SGHVS and CDR2 FNYEAQ. This CDR3 is built from 13 residues. Here the CDR3 DNA reads TGTGCCAGCAGCCCCGGACGCACCGGGGAGCTGTTTTTT. Its translation is CASSPGRTGELFF.

This clonotype has ten or more counts. This rearrangement joins TRBV28 to TRBJ2-7; either TRBD1 or TRBD2 may supply D (6 bases each). CDR1 is MDHEN, CDR2 SYDVKM, per germline. The V end was cut by 3 bases, the J end by 3 bases, with 21 bases between. The CDR3 spans 17 residues. The CDR3 DNA sequence: TGTGCCAGCAGTTTCGGGGGCTTTCCTCCCTCCTACTACGAGCAGTACTTC. Protein product: CASSFGGFPPSYYEQYF.